This T cell receptor (beta chain) was recovered during a study of blood T cell repertoires in COVID-19. Study context: The study drew acute and convalescent COVID-19 samples from the United States, Italy and Spain.

V was cut by 4 bases and J by 1 base, with 8 bases left in between. The V gene's germline CDR1 is SGHRS and CDR2 YFSETQ. The CDR3 covers 13 residues. Measured with immunoSEQ multiplex PCR; TCRdb has only the in-frame clones, and not every one. This sample has 280,000 or so clones, with around 86% found just once. Sequenced: peripheral blood. This sequence was found in a woman between 25 and 40 years old who had recovered from COVID-19. The chain uses TRBV5-1 and TRBJ1-1; D is perhaps TRBD1 (5 bases). CDR3 sequence: CASSPGGNTEAFF. DNA of the CDR3: TGCGCCAGCAGCCCGGGGGGGAACACTGAAGCTTTCTTT.